Following are 6 T cell receptor beta chains from one sample sequenced in a study of tumor-infiltrating lymphocytes in oesophageal squamous cell carcinoma. TCRdb processed the PCR reads anew with MiXCR; each CDR3 protein has one entry. The data show over 10,000 distinct CDR3 sequences, with roughly half seen just once and about 14% held by the top ten. The sequenced material came from normal esophageal tissue next to the tumor. All receptors derive from a male donor with esophageal squamous cell carcinoma.

In its sample, this clonotype was seen a few times. The rearrangement links TRBV6-1 to TRBJ2-1; D may be TRBD2 (6 bases). V shed 6 bases and J shed 0 bases, with 9 bases lying between them. The CDR3 is made up of 14 amino acids. CDR1 MNHNS and CDR2 SASEGT come from the germline V gene. CDR3 in amino acids: CASSGSGSYNEQFF. The DNA of the CDR3 is TGTGCCAGCAGCGGGAGCGGCTCCTACAATGAGCAGTTCTTC.

In this sample, this clonotype turned up many times. The rearrangement joins TRBV28 to TRBJ2-4, with TRBD1 as a possible D gene (6 bases). V shed 5 bases and J shed 2 bases, with 19 bases lying between them. This CDR3 has 17 amino acids. Germline V gives CDR1 MDHEN, CDR2 SYDVKM. The CDR3 nucleotides read TGTGCCAGCAGTAGGATCACGACAGGATTGACCAAAAACATTCAGTACTTC. Its protein is CASSRITTGLTKNIQYF.

By frequency in the sample, this clonotype is medium-sized. A much more abundant neighbour one base away suggests this may be a read error. This chain joins TRBV7-2 and TRBJ2-1; tentatively, D is TRBD2 (5 bases). TRBJ2-7 matches the DNA end more closely, so the J call is doubtful. The V gene's germline CDR1 is SGHTA and CDR2 FQGNSA. The CDR3 length is 15 residues. The CDR3 DNA is TGTGCCAGCAGCCCCCAAGCGGCCTCCTACAATGAGCAGTACTTC. As protein: CASSPQAASYNEQYF.

The chain has TRBV6-6 and TRBJ2-1; a possible D gene is TRBD2 (5 bases). The J call is in doubt because the DNA end fits TRBJ2-7 better. Germline values: CDR1 MNHNY, CDR2 SVGAGI (reference sequence). This CDR3 region has 14 residues. CDR3 in amino acids: CASSPGLFPYEQYF. DNA for the CDR3: TGTGCCAGCAGTCCCGGACTCTTCCCCTACGAGCAGTACTTC.

About this clonotype itself: A read error is likely, as this CDR3 ends without the conserved phenylalanine or tryptophan. The DNA is omitted, as the CDR3 cannot be located on it reliably, and the CDR3 follows TCRdb's listing. V is TRBV7-2 and J is TRBJ2-6; the D call of TRBD2 is as the table states it, not checked on the DNA. The CDR3 length equals 15 residues, ends included. CDR1 and CDR2 from the germline V gene are SGHTA and FQGNSA. CDR3 amino acids: CASSLGTADTQYFGA.

The chain carries TRBV11-3 and TRBJ2-2; tentative D call: TRBD1 (6 bases). V was cut by 3 bases and J by 9 bases, with 17 bases left in between. Per germline, CDR1 SGHNT and CDR2 YENEEA. This CDR3 comprises 15 residues. CDR3 amino acids: CASSFTGKTTRELFF. DNA of the CDR3: TGTGCCAGCAGCTTTACAGGGAAAACGACCAGGGAGCTGTTTTTT. The variable domain in full, with the rest retrieved from reference TRBV11-3 and TRBJ2-2, is EAGVVQSPRYKIIEKKQPVAFWCNPISGHNTLYWYLQNLGQGPELLIRYENEEAVDDSQLPKDRFSAERLKGVDSTLKIQPAELGDSAVYLCASSFTGKTTRELFFGEGSRLTVL.